What follows are 30 T cell receptor beta chains derived from one specimen sequenced in a study of memory CD4+ T cells and cytomegalovirus serostatus. Profiled with immunoSEQ multiplex PCR; TCRdb holds only in-frame clones, not every one. The profile shows 50,000 to 60,000 clones, around 80% of them singletons. The sort gate was single viable CD3+CD4+CD8-CD45RO+ cells for memory CD4+ T cells. The sequenced material came from memory CD4+ T cells from blood. These receptors were obtained from an adult in good health and CMV-seropositive.

The gene calls are TRBV7-2 and TRBJ2-2; D is undetermined. The CDR3 runs 14 residues. CDR1 and CDR2 (germline): SGHTA, FQGNSA. V was trimmed by 1 base and J by 2 bases, leaving 5 bases between them. CDR3 nucleotides: TGTGCCAGCAGCTTAGGACAAAACACCGGGGAGCTGTTTTTT. It specifies CASSLGQNTGELFF.

This clone was picked up a small number of times. V gene TRBV5-6 combines with J gene TRBJ2-3; no reliable D call. The ends were cut back, 4 bases at V and 2 bases at J, with 11 bases in the middle. CDR1 is SGHDT and CDR2 is YYEEEE in the germline V gene. The CDR3 runs 14 residues. The CDR3 region has the DNA TGTGCCAGCAGCCCCCAGTACCTCACAGATACGCAGTATTTT. Residues: CASSPQYLTDTQYF.

The chain uses TRBV28 and TRBJ1-5; possibly TRBD1 for D (5 bases). The CDR3 has 15 amino acids. Trimming shortened V by 5 bases and J by 7 bases, and 18 bases separated the two germline ends. From germline, CDR1 is MDHEN and CDR2 SYDVKM. CDR3 amino acids: CASSPGLGAGQPQHF. In nucleotides, the CDR3 is TGTGCCAGCAGTCCAGGGCTTGGGGCGGGGCAGCCCCAGCATTTT.

The V call is TRBV15, the J call TRBJ1-4; D is uncertain. With 0 bases removed from V and 11 bases from J, the gap between germline ends came to 16 bases. CDR3 length: 15 residues. The germline gives CDR1 LNHNV, CDR2 YYDKDF (reference sequence). CDR3 protein: CATSRDTADPRKLFF. The CDR3, as DNA: TGTGCCACCAGCAGAGATACGGCAGACCCTAGGAAACTGTTTTTT.

This sequence joins TRBV7-9 and TRBJ1-2; D call uncertain. The CDR3 is 11 amino acids. Looked up from germline, CDR1 is SEHNR and CDR2 is FQNEAQ (reference sequence). Deletions cut 5 bases from V and 10 bases from J, with 11 bases between. The CDR3 sequence is CASSPAEVYTF. CDR3 DNA: TGTGCCAGCAGCCCAGCTGAAGTCTACACCTTC.

The genes are TRBV11-2 and TRBJ2-7; 7 bases fit TRBD1. Trimming at V came to 5 bases and at J to 4 bases, leaving 11 bases not matched to a gene. CDR1 is SGHAT, CDR2 FQNNGV, per germline. CDR3 length equals 15 residues. The CDR3 spells CASSPRQGIIYEQYF. CDR3 coding DNA: TGTGCCAGCAGCCCCCGACAGGGTATAATTTACGAGCAGTACTTC.

The chain carries TRBV10-3 and TRBJ2-3; 15 nucleotides line up with TRBD2. CDR3 length: 15 amino acids. The V gene end was trimmed by 6 bases and the J gene end by 5 bases; junction bases not matched to a gene: 3. Looked up from germline, CDR1 is ENHRY and CDR2 is SYGVKD. CDR3 in amino acids: CAIRPGLAGGDTQYF. In DNA form, the CDR3 reads TGTGCCATCAGGCCGGGACTAGCGGGAGGAGATACGCAGTATTTT.

A remark on this clone: Other DNA sequences from this sample encode an identical CDR3 as well. This chain connects TRBV4-2 to TRBJ2-3, with 10 bases fitting TRBD2. In germline, CDR1 is LGHNA, CDR2 YNFKEQ. V gave up 4 bases and J gave up 1 base; unmatched junction bases: 2. The CDR3 contains 15 residues. The CDR3 DNA reads TGTGCCAGCAGCCCCGGGACTAGCGGCACAGATACGCAGTATTTT. Its protein product is CASSPGTSGTDTQYF.

The chain employs TRBV30 and TRBJ2-3; D is possibly TRBD1 or TRBD2 (5 bases each). CDR3 length equals 13 residues. Trimming pared 5 bases from V and 4 bases from J, leaving 13 bases between. The V gene's germline CDR1 is GTSNPN and CDR2 SVGIG (reference sequence). As DNA, the CDR3 is TGTGCCTGGGGTCGAGGGGTCCCAGATACGCAGTATTTT. Translating it yields CAWGRGVPDTQYF.

V is TRBV12-2 and J is TRBJ1-3; no DNA check was done on the table's D call, TRBD1. TRBV12-2 is termed a pseudogene. The CDR3 runs to 17 residues. The CDR3 is CASRLEKARDTTNTIYF. CDR3 nucleotide sequence: TGTGCAAGTCGCTTAGAAAAGGCCCGGGACACCACAAACACCATATATTTT.

The J gene is TRBJ2-7, the V gene TRBV30; TRBD2 might be the D (6 bases). CDR1 and CDR2 (germline): GTSNPN, SVGIG (reference sequence). This CDR3 has 13 residues. The V end lost 2 bases, the J end lost 6 bases, and 14 bases lay between the germline ends. CDR3 residues: CAWSLRGEGEQYF. The DNA of the CDR3 is TGTGCCTGGAGTTTACGCGGGGAAGGCGAGCAGTACTTC.

The genes are TRBV4-3 and TRBJ1-6, with 7 bases lining up with TRBD1. In germline, CDR1 is LGHNA, CDR2 YSLEER. Losses at the gene ends were 5 bases for V and 6 bases for J; bases not matched to a gene: 4. This CDR3 has 14 amino acids. CDR3: CASSDTGVNSPLHF. CDR3 DNA sequence: TGCGCCAGCAGCGACACAGGGGTTAATTCACCCCTCCACTTT.

The chain recombines TRBV19 with TRBJ2-1; 9 bases map to TRBD2. Germline-derived CDR1 and CDR2 are LNHDA and SQIVND (reference sequence). V was clipped by 5 bases and J by 4 bases; unmatched bases: 9. The CDR3 totals 16 residues. CDR3 region: CASSSRRAGGYNEQFF. The CDR3 DNA reads as TGTGCCAGTAGTTCAAGGCGAGCGGGGGGATACAATGAGCAGTTCTTC.

The chain's CDR3 is CAISDPRTGNYNEQFF. The DNA of the CDR3 is TGTGCCATCAGTGATCCCCGGACAGGGAACTACAATGAGCAGTTCTTC. V gene TRBV10-3 combines with J gene TRBJ2-1; TRBD1 matches 8 bases. The CDR3 totals 16 residues. The V and J ends lost 3 bases and 3 bases, in that order; junction bases with no gene match: 7. CDR1 is ENHRY and CDR2 is SYGVKD in the germline V gene.

V is TRBV7-2 and J is TRBJ2-3, with 9 bases matching TRBD2. The CDR3 extends over 16 amino acids. Losses at the gene ends were 5 bases for V and 0 bases for J; bases not matched to a gene: 6. Germline V gives CDR1 SGHTA, CDR2 FQGNSA. Here the CDR3 DNA reads TGTGCCAGCAGCGCCCTAGCGGGAATGAGCACAGATACGCAGTATTTT. It codes for CASSALAGMSTDTQYF.

J is TRBJ2-2 and V is TRBV5-1, with TRBD2 matching 7 bases. The junction had 1 base not matched to a gene; V was cut back by 0 bases and J by 5 bases. The CDR3 length is 14 residues. The V gene's germline CDR1 is SGHRS and CDR2 YFSETQ. This CDR3 is CASSLGGGTGELFF. CDR3 nucleotide sequence: TGCGCCAGCAGCTTGGGCGGGGGAACCGGGGAGCTGTTTTTT.

This chain connects TRBV7-9 to TRBJ2-3, with 7 bases identical to TRBD2. The CDR3 consists of 17 residues. J gave up 4 bases and V 1 base, and 11 bases lay outside the gene matches. The germline V gene encodes CDR1 SEHNR and CDR2 FQNEAQ (reference sequence). The CDR3: CASSLGRESIKSDTQYF. The CDR3 DNA is TGTGCCAGCAGCTTAGGGCGGGAGTCAATCAAATCAGATACGCAGTATTTT.

V and J are TRBV11-2 and TRBJ2-7; the match to TRBD1 covers 7 bases. CDR3 length: 17 amino acids. V was pared by 6 bases and J by 4 bases, with 18 bases of the junction left unmatched. Looked up from germline, CDR1 is SGHAT and CDR2 is FQNNGV. CDR3 protein: CASRTFKGQKYRYEQYF. In DNA, the CDR3 is TGTGCCAGCAGAACTTTTAAGGGACAGAAATATCGGTACGAGCAGTACTTC.

V gene TRBV27 combines with J gene TRBJ2-3; possible D gene TRBD2, 5 bases. The CDR3 totals 14 residues. The V gene lost 5 bases and the J gene lost 4 bases, with 13 bases spanning the gap. Germline assignment: CDR1 MNHEY and CDR2 SMNVEV (reference sequence). DNA of the CDR3: TGTGCCAGCAGTCCCCTGGACTGGGCAGATACGCAGTATTTT. This gives the protein CASSPLDWADTQYF.

The chain has TRBV6-1 and TRBJ1-5; D is unclear. The CDR3 loop spans 12 amino acids. V lost 6 bases and J lost 3, with 6 bases in between. Germline values: CDR1 MNHNS, CDR2 SASEGT. This chain's CDR3 is CASRASNQPQHF. Here the CDR3 DNA reads TGTGCCAGCAGGGCCTCCAATCAGCCCCAGCATTTT.

This clone has more than one count but fewer than ten. The chain couples TRBV14 to TRBJ2-7, with 7 bases lining up with TRBD1. The CDR3 covers 16 residues. V lost 1 base and J lost 3; bases outside the gene matches: 9. The germline CDR1 and CDR2 sequences are SGHDN and FVKESK. Here the CDR3 DNA reads TGTGCCAGCAGCCAAGGATTCAGGGACAGACGCTACGAGCAGTACTTC. This sequence encodes CASSQGFRDRRYEQYF.

The CDR3 loop is CASSLQIGETQYF. DNA for the CDR3: TGTGCCAGCAGTTTACAAATCGGGGAGACCCAGTACTTC. The rearrangement links TRBV6-6 to TRBJ2-5; unclear D gene. V shed 4 bases and J shed 5 bases, with 11 bases lying between them. From germline, CDR1 is MNHNY and CDR2 SVGAGI (reference sequence). This CDR3 region has 13 residues.

Here the CDR3 DNA reads TGTGCCAGCAGTTTGGGGCCAGGGGCGGATAGCACAGATACGCAGTATTTT. Translating it yields CASSLGPGADSTDTQYF. The chain is built from TRBV28 and TRBJ2-3, with a tentative D call TRBD1 (6 bases). The CDR3 sequence is 17 residues long. The germline V and J ends were trimmed by 3 bases and 0 bases, with 16 bases remaining between them. Germline V gene data show CDR1 as MDHEN and CDR2 as SYDVKM.

J is TRBJ1-2 and V is TRBV2, with D unresolved. Per germline, CDR1 SNHLY and CDR2 FYNNEI. There are 12 residues in the CDR3. V dropped 10 bases and J dropped 4 bases, with 13 bases sitting between them. CDR3 bases: TGTGCCACCGCCATGGATACCTATGGCTACACCTTC. It specifies CATAMDTYGYTF.

This sequence joins TRBV5-5 and TRBJ1-5, with TRBD1 matching over 10 bases. Germline-derived CDR1 and CDR2 are SGHKS and YYEKEE (reference sequence). This CDR3 region has 14 residues. The V segment lost 3 bases and the J segment 5 bases; nucleotides outside the gene matches: 2. The DNA for the CDR3 is TGTGCCAGCAGCTGGGGGACAGGGGATCAGCCCCAGCATTTT. Protein: CASSWGTGDQPQHF.

The DNA for the CDR3 is TGTGCCAGCAGCGTAGGGGACAGGTGGAATGGCTACACCTTC. This gives the protein CASSVGDRWNGYTF. V usage is TRBV9 and J usage is TRBJ1-2, with 8 bases identical to TRBD1. CDR1 and CDR2 (germline): SGDLS, YYNGEE. The CDR3 has 14 residues. The trim removed 0 bases at V and 6 bases at J, leaving 4 bases unmatched.

This chain uses TRBV5-6 with TRBJ2-3; 10 nucleotides match TRBD1. CDR3 length equals 16 residues. Germline CDR1 and CDR2: SGHDT and YYEEEE. V dropped 4 bases and J dropped 0; count of bases not matched to a gene: 5. CDR3 bases: TGTGCCAGCAGCCCGGGACAGGGGCCAAGCACAGATACGCAGTATTTT. Translated: CASSPGQGPSTDTQYF.

The rearrangement links TRBV7-8 to TRBJ1-4, with D perhaps matching TRBD1 (6 bases). In germline, CDR1 is SGHVS, CDR2 FQNEAQ. V shed 3 bases and J shed 5 bases, with 19 bases lying between them. The CDR3 is 17 residues long. The CDR3: CASSFLAGTPMNEKLFF. CDR3 coding DNA: TGTGCCAGCAGCTTTCTGGCAGGGACACCGATGAATGAAAAACTGTTTTTT.

This chain joins TRBV30 and TRBJ1-4; the D is unclear. Germline assignment: CDR1 GTSNPN and CDR2 SVGIG (reference sequence). CDR3 length: 14 residues. V was pared by 0 bases and J by 5 bases, with 10 bases between. CDR3 residues: CAWSVTTSNEKLFF. CDR3 sequence (DNA): TGTGCCTGGAGTGTAACTACCTCGAATGAAAAACTGTTTTTT.

The chain employs TRBV2 and TRBJ1-1; D not resolved. Trimming stripped 8 bases from V and 1 base from J, with 17 bases between. Germline V lookup: CDR1 SNHLY, CDR2 FYNNEI. The CDR3 loop spans 15 amino acids. The CDR3 DNA sequence: TGTGCCAGCCTCGGAGGGCCAATTGGGAACACTGAAGCTTTCTTT. Translation: CASLGGPIGNTEAFF.